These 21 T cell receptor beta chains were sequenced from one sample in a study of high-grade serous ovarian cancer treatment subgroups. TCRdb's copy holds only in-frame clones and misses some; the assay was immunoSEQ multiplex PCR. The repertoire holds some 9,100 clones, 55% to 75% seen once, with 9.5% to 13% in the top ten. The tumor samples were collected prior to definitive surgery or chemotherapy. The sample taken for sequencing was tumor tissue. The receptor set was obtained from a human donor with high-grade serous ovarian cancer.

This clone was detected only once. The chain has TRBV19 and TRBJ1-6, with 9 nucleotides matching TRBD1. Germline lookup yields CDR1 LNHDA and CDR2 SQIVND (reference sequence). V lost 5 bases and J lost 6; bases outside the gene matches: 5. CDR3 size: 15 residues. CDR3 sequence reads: CASSLLGQGNSPLHF. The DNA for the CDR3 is TGTGCCAGTAGTCTATTGGGACAGGGTAATTCACCCCTCCACTTT.

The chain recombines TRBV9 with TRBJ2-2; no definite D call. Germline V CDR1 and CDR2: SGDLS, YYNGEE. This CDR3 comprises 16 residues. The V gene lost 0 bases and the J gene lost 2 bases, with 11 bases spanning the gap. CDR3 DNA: TGTGCCAGCAGCGTAGTCGTCGAGGTTAACACCGGGGAGCTGTTTTTT. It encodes CASSVVVEVNTGELFF.

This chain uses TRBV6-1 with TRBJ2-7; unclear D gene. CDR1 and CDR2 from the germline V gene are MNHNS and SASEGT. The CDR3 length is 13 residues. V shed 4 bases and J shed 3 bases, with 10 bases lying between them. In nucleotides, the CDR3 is TGTGCCAGCAGTGGTCGCTACCGCTACGAGCAGTACTTC. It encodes CASSGRYRYEQYF.

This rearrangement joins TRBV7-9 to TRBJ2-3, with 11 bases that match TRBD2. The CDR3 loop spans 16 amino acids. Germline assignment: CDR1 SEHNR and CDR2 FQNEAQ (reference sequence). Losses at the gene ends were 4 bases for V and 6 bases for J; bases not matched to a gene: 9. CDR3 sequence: CASSSPTSGEGDTQYF. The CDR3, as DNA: TGTGCCAGCAGCTCGCCGACTAGCGGGGAGGGGGATACGCAGTATTTT.

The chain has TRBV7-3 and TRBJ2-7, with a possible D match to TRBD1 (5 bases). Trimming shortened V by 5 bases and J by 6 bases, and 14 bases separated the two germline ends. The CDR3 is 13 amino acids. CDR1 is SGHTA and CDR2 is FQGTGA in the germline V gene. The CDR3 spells CASSPGSRGEQYF. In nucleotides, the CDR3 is TGTGCCAGCAGCCCAGGGTCTAGAGGCGAGCAGTACTTC.

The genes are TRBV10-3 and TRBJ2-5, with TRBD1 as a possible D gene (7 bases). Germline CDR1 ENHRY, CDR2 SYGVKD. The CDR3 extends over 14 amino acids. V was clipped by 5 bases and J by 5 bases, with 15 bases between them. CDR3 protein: CAISQGGGRETQYF. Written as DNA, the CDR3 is TGTGCCATCAGTCAGGGGGGTGGTAGGGAGACCCAGTACTTC.

The CDR3 loop is CASRPTTGAAGELFF. The CDR3 DNA sequence: TGTGCCAGCAGACCTACGACAGGGGCGGCCGGGGAGCTGTTTTTT. The rearrangement links TRBV27 to TRBJ2-2; 8 bases are a match to TRBD1. Germline V gives CDR1 MNHEY, CDR2 SMNVEV (reference sequence). Losses at the gene ends were 6 bases for V and 6 bases for J; bases not matched to a gene: 9. CDR3 size: 15 residues.

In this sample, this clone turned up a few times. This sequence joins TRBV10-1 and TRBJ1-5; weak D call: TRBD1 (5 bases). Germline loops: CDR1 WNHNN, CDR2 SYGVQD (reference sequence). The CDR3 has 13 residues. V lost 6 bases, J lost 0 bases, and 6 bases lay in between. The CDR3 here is CASSQGSNQPQHF. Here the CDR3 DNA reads TGCGCCAGCAGCCAGGGTAGCAATCAGCCCCAGCATTTT.

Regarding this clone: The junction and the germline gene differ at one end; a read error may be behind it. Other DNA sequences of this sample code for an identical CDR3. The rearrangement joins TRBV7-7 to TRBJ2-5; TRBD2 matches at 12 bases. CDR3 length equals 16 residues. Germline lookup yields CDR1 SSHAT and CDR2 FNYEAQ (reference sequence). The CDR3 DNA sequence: TGTGCTAGCAGCTCACTAGCGGGGGGTTTCCAAGAGACCCAGTACTTC. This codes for CASSSLAGGFQETQYF.

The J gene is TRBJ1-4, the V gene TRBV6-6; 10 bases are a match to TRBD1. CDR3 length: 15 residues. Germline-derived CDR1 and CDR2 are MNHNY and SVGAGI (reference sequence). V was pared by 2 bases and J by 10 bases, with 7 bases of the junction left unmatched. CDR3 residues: CASSYPGTGDGKLFF. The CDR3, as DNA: TGTGCCAGCAGTTACCCCGGGACAGGGGACGGAAAACTGTTTTTT.

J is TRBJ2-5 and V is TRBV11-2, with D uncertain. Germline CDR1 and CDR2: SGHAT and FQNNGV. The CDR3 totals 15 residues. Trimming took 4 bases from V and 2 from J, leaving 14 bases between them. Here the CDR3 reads CASSSRESAQETQYF. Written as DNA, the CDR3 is TGTGCCAGCAGCTCCCGCGAGTCAGCTCAAGAGACCCAGTACTTC.

DNA of the CDR3: TGTGCCAGTAGTATCGACGGCGCCTCTGGAAACACCATATATTTT. Protein product: CASSIDGASGNTIYF. The chain links TRBV19 to TRBJ1-3; no reliable D call. The CDR3 consists of 15 residues. V lost 3 bases and J 0 bases, leaving 9 bases between the germline ends. CDR1 and CDR2 from the germline V gene are LNHDA and SQIVND (reference sequence). The variable domain in full, with the rest retrieved from reference TRBV19 and TRBJ1-3, is DGGITQSPKYLFRKEGQNVTLSCEQNLNHDAMYWYRQDPGQGLRLIYYSQIVNDFQKGDIAEGYSVSREKKESFPLTVTSAQKNPTAFYLCASSIDGASGNTIYFGEGSWLTVV.

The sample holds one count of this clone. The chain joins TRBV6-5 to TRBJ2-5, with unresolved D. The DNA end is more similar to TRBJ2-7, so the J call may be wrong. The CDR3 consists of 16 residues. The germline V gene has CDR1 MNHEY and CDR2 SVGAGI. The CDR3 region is CASSYGPTPQLYEQYF. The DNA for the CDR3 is TGTGCCAGCAGTTACGGTCCGACCCCACAACTCTACGAGCAGTACTTC.

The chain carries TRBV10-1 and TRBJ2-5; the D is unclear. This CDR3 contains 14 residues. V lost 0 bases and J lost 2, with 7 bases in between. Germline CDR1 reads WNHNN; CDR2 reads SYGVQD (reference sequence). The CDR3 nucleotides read TGCGCCAGCAGTGAGTCCGACCAACAAGAGACCCAGTACTTC. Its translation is CASSESDQQETQYF.

In DNA, the CDR3 is TGTGCCAGCAGCGATGTCCCCCGTGTCGACGGGGAGCTGTTTTTT. It encodes CASSDVPRVDGELFF. The chain joins TRBV5-4 to TRBJ2-2; D call uncertain. This CDR3 has 15 amino acids. Trimming took off 4 bases at V and 7 bases at J, with 17 bases between the two ends. Germline V gene data show CDR1 as SGHNT and CDR2 as YYREEE (reference sequence).

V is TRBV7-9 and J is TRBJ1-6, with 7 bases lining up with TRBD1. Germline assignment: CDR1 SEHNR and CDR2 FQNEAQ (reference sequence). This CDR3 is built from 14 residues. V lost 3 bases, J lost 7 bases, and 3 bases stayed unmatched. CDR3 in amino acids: CASSFVQGNSPLHF. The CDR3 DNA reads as TGTGCCAGCAGCTTTGTACAGGGGAATTCACCCCTCCACTTT.

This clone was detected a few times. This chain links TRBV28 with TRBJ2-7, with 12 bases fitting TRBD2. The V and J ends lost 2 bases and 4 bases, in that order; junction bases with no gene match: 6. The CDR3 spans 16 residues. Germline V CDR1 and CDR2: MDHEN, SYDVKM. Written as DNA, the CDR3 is TGTGCCAGCAGTTTAGCTAGCGGGAGGGGGAGTTACGAGCAGTACTTC. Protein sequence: CASSLASGRGSYEQYF.

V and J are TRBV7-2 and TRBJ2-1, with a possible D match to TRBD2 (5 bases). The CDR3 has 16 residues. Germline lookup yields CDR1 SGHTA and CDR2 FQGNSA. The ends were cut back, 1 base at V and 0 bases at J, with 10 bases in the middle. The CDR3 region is CASSLGGSGSYNEQFF. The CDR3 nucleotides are TGTGCCAGCAGCTTAGGAGGCAGCGGCTCCTACAATGAGCAGTTCTTC.

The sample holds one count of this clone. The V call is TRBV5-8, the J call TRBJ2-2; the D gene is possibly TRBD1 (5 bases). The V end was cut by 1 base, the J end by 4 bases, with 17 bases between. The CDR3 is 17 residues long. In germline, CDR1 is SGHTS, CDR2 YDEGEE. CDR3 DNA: TGTGCCAGCAGCTTGTCCCCAAGGGGTTGGGGCACCGGGGAGCTGTTTTTT. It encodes CASSLSPRGWGTGELFF.

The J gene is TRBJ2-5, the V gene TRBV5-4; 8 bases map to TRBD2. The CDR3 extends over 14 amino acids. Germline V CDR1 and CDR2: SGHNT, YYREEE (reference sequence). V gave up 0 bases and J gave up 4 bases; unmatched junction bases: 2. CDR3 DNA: TGTGCCAGCAGCTTGGCGGGAGGGAGAGAGACCCAGTACTTC. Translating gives CASSLAGGRETQYF.

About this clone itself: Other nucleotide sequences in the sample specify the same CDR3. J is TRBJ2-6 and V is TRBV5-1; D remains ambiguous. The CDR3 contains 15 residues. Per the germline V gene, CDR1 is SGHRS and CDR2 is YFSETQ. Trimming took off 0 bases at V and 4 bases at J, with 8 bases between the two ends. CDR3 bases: TGCGCCAGCAGCTTGGATGGGTCCGGGGCCAACGTCCTGACTTTC. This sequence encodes CASSLDGSGANVLTF.